This T cell receptor beta chain was captured in a study of beta chain features in type 1 diabetes (dated by TCRdb to the late 2010s). Regarding the study in general: Mean age, gender distribution, total cell number and subset yield did not differ between patients and healthy donors. A total of approximately 100 million sorted cells were examined across all samples, and the number of cells per subset was strongly correlated with RNA yield. In the study, TCRB repertoires of sorted circulating CD4+ T cell subsets from recently diagnosed type 1 diabetes patients were compared with those of matched healthy donors. Regulatory and stem cell-like memory subsets were isolated from only 8 patients and about eight healthy donors, whereas naive and central memory subsets came from all 30 or so donors.

After removal of 3 bases from V and 1 base from J, the junction retains 3 bases not matched to a gene. For CDR1 and CDR2, the germline V gene lists SGHVS and FQNEAQ. The CDR3 goes from the cysteine to the phenylalanine over 16 residues. The entry retains the CDR3 DNA only, 48 bases that are in frame from base 1. All of the isolated RNA was reverse transcribed with the High Capacity cDNA Reverse Transcription Kit, so expressed TCRB transcripts were sequenced. Deep immunoSEQ sequencing was applied to naive, central memory and regulatory T cell samples, giving an average of around 4 million total reads per sample. Sorted cells were lysed in RLT buffer, and RNA was extracted using DNase-treated RNeasy Micro or Mini kits according to cell number. To prevent cross-contamination, each cell subset was processed individually, whereas patient and healthy donor samples were processed jointly. The immunoSEQ multiplex PCR was used to amplify TCRB sequences from cDNA, yielding 87-bp fragments that span the CDR3 region. Sequencing of the amplicons was performed on the Illumina HiSeq platform. On the authors' methods: PCR bias was corrected computationally using synthetic template baselines, and reads within Hamming distance 2 were collapsed, with unmergeable singletons discarded. Reads were aligned to IMGT to assign V, D and J genes, CDR3 length, and insertions or deletions at six rearrangement sites. Clonotype counts were normalized to sorted cell number within each subset before computing true diversity and Gini coefficients with the tcR R package. The overlap coefficient, calculated on TCRB nucleotide sequences, was used to quantify repertoire sharing. Out-of-frame TCRB sequences from naive cells were analyzed to stand in for the pre-selection repertoire. This immuneACCESS table, as held by TCRdb, lists in-frame sequences with V and J called but not all clones. Of the missing ones, under half trace to an unresolved V gene in checked studies; the others have no known cause. V and J calls and clone size are copied from that table; D and trimming were computed from the DNA. The table for this sample lists more than 300,000 clones; around an eighth of them were counted only once. Clones ranked in the top ten supply over 0.008% of the sample.

Overall study outcomes, separate from this receptor: Because cDNA rather than genomic DNA was sequenced, highly expressing activated cells could have been over-represented, although no difference in activation and CD3 levels was found between groups. Because small numbers of individuals were included in the HLA sub-analyses, any influence of HLA type on TCRB rearrangement was left unresolved. Shorter templates might have been favored by PCR, but patient and control samples were amplified and corrected together, so both groups would have been affected equally by any skew. At VDJ recombination sites, patients with type 1 diabetes made fewer insertions and deleted more nucleotides, a pattern implying thymic rearrangement abnormalities. Type 1 diabetes patients showed a moderate but significant shortening of TCRB CDR3 length in all four CD4+ subsets. Naive, central memory and regulatory TCRB repertoires appeared to be more alike among patients than among healthy donors.

Each donor gave one peripheral blood draw, averaging approximately 0.11 L, which was collected into heparinised tubes. A BD FACSAria II was used to sort naive, central memory, regulatory and stem cell-like memory CD4+ T cells with a panel that included CD45RO, CCR7, CD25, CD127, CD95 and CD27. Purity was above 98% for every sorted population. Right away, PBMCs were isolated by Lymphoprep density gradient centrifugation and were stained directly, with no culture step. Samples were stained and sorted in pairs, with one healthy donor and one patient per experiment, so that batch effects were minimized. As to this clone: What this receptor recognizes is not known. One base away there is no much larger clone; base qualities are not given.

This receptor was identified in a woman younger than 30 with type 1 diabetes. The sequence joins TRBV7-8 to TRBJ1-5; a stretch of 10 junction bases matches TRBD1. The sample was naive CD4+ T cells from blood. The cell subset or site label corresponds to: true naive CD4+ T cells. The bases are TGTGCCAGCAGCTTTCTGGGACAGGGGAGCAATCAGCCCCAGCATTTT. It translates as CASSFLGQGSNQPQHF.